What follows is one T cell receptor beta chain and its context. Its antigen is unknown. The data derive from a study of shared clonotypes between healthy human individuals. Whole-study results and caveats: Clonotypes shared by all four sorted-subset donors had higher generation probabilities than non-shared clonotypes.

Some clones are missing from TCRdb's copy, which holds only in-frame ones; the method was immunoSEQ multiplex PCR. The repertoire has 1,500,000 or so clones, approximately 98.5% of them found once; the top ten carry under 0.45%. This CDR3 spans 18 amino acids. The V gene's germline CDR1 is SGDLS and CDR2 YYNGEE. The trim removed 0 bases at V and 0 bases at J, leaving 12 bases unmatched. Sequenced material: naive CD4+ T cells sorted from blood. As to subset: CD45RA+ positively selected. The source is a young man in good health. The J gene is TRBJ2-7, the V gene TRBV9; 7 nucleotides agree with TRBD1. The CDR3 nucleotides read TGTGCCAGCAGCGTAGGCCACCGTAACAGGGGCCTCTCCTACGAGCAGTACTTC. Its translation: CASSVGHRNRGLSYEQYF.